One and the same sample provided the 28 T cell receptor beta chains below, sequenced in a study of blood T cell repertoires in COVID-19. Libraries were prepared by immunoSEQ multiplex PCR; TCRdb keeps only in-frame clonotypes and omits some of them. Of fewer than 600,000 clones listed, around 87% are singletons. Sequencing input: PBMCs or T cells enriched from blood (not recorded which). The receptors were sampled from a woman between 40 and 50 years old who had recovered from COVID-19.

The chain combines TRBV5-1 with TRBJ2-6, with D possibly being TRBD2 (6 bases). The germline V gene has CDR1 SGHRS and CDR2 YFSETQ. V shed 0 bases and J shed 1 base, with 8 bases lying between them. This CDR3 comprises 16 residues. The CDR3 spells CASSLGGGSGANVLTF. DNA for the CDR3: TGCGCCAGCAGCTTGGGAGGAGGGTCTGGGGCCAACGTCCTGACTTTC. The full variable domain, with the rest looked up from reference TRBV5-1 and TRBJ2-6, is KAGVTQTPRYLIKTRGQQVTLSCSPISGHRSVSWYQQTPGQGLQFLFEYFSETQRNKGNFPGRFSGRQFSNSRSEMNVSTLELGDSALYLCASSLGGGSGANVLTFGAGSRLTVL.

Concerning this clone: This same CDR3 is encoded by further DNA sequences in the sample. The rearrangement joins TRBV7-2 to TRBJ2-5; 7 bases are a match to TRBD1. This CDR3 is 14 amino acids long. CDR1 and CDR2 (germline): SGHTA, FQGNSA. J lost 5 bases, V lost 5 bases, and 8 bases had no gene match. The CDR3 DNA reads as TGTGCCAGCAGCCCCCGACAGGGCGGGGAGACCCAGTACTTC. Its protein product is CASSPRQGGETQYF.

This clone was counted a single time. The J gene is TRBJ2-7, the V gene TRBV7-6, with a possible D match to TRBD1 (5 bases). The CDR3 is 14 amino acids. V was clipped by 5 bases and J by 0 bases, with 11 bases between them. The germline gives CDR1 SGHVS, CDR2 FNYEAQ. For the CDR3, the DNA is TGTGCCAGCAGCCCCAGGGTTCTCTCCTACGAGCAGTACTTC. The encoded protein is CASSPRVLSYEQYF.

V is TRBV12-3 or TRBV12-4 and J is TRBJ2-2; no firm D call. V lost 6 bases and J 2 bases, leaving 4 bases between the germline ends. This CDR3 comprises 12 residues. In DNA form, the CDR3 reads TGTGCCAGCAGCCCTAACACCGGGGAGCTGTTTTTT. This encodes CASSPNTGELFF.

This chain joins TRBV5-1 and TRBJ2-3; 11 nucleotides match TRBD2. Trimming at V came to 4 bases and at J to 4 bases, leaving 5 bases not matched to a gene. The germline V gene encodes CDR1 SGHRS and CDR2 YFSETQ. The CDR3 contains 15 residues. CDR3 nucleotide sequence: TGCGCCAGCAGCCGACTAGCGGGATTCGCAGATACGCAGTATTTT. This sequence encodes CASSRLAGFADTQYF.

This clone appeared a few times. The chain links TRBV4-3 to TRBJ2-3, with TRBD2 matching over 15 bases. CDR1 LGHNA and CDR2 YSLEER come from the germline V gene. This CDR3 is built from 21 residues. The V segment lost 1 base and the J segment 2 bases; nucleotides outside the gene matches: 13. The CDR3, as DNA: TGCGCCAGCAGCCAAGTGACCGCGGGACTAGCGGGAGGAGCGGACACAGATACGCAGTATTTT. It is translated as CASSQVTAGLAGGADTDTQYF.

The chain carries TRBV3-1 (or the pseudogene TRBV3-2) and TRBJ1-5; D gene unclear. Trimming removed 1 base at V and 5 bases at J, with 9 bases between. The CDR3 is 14 residues long. Germline CDR1 reads LGHDT; CDR2 reads YNNKEL (reference sequence). The CDR3 reads CASSQGVLDQPQHF. CDR3 DNA: TGTGCCAGCAGCCAAGGGGTGCTAGATCAGCCCCAGCATTTT.

This chain joins TRBV7-9 and TRBJ1-1, with 11 nucleotides matching TRBD1. CDR1 SEHNR and CDR2 FQNEAQ come from the germline V gene (reference sequence). V lost 5 bases to trimming and J lost 4 bases; unmatched junction nucleotides: 6. The CDR3 has 15 residues. The CDR3 sequence: CASSPDRGLVTEAFF. CDR3 coding DNA: TGTGCCAGCAGCCCGGACAGGGGGCTGGTCACTGAAGCTTTCTTT.

This clone was seen just once. The chain uses TRBV14 and TRBJ2-2, with 10 bases that match TRBD2. Germline V gene sequence: CDR1 SGHDN, CDR2 FVKESK. V shed 2 bases, J shed 1 base, and the junction held 1 base outside the gene matches. This CDR3 region has 16 residues. CDR3 DNA sequence: TGTGCCAGCAGCCAAAGACTAGCGGGGAACACCGGGGAGCTGTTTTTT. Encoded protein: CASSQRLAGNTGELFF.

This chain links TRBV11-2 with TRBJ2-2; maybe TRBD1 (6 bases). Germline assignment: CDR1 SGHAT and CDR2 FQNNGV. The CDR3 length is 15 residues. V was cut by 3 bases and J by 9 bases, with 17 bases left in between. The CDR3 bases are TGTGCCAGCAGCTTGGGACAACTTTCTGATCGGGAGCTGTTTTTT. Translating it yields CASSLGQLSDRELFF. The variable domain in full, with the rest retrieved from reference TRBV11-2 and TRBJ2-2, is EAGVAQSPRYKIIEKRQSVAFWCNPISGHATLYWYQQILGQGPKLLIQFQNNGVVDDSQLPKDRFSAERLKGVDSTLKIQPAKLEDSAVYLCASSLGQLSDRELFFGEGSRLTVL.

This rearrangement joins TRBV4-1 to TRBJ1-4; weak D call: TRBD1 (5 bases). Trimming removed 0 bases from V and 8 bases from J, with 19 bases in between. Germline CDR1 and CDR2: MGHRA and YSYEKL. There are 17 residues in the CDR3. CDR3 coding DNA: TGCGCCAGCAGCCAAGATAGGACAACTCGAGTACGGGAAAAACTGTTTTTT. It translates to CASSQDRTTRVREKLFF.

The V and J genes are TRBV7-6 and TRBJ2-5, with 9 bases identical to TRBD1. The CDR3 sequence is 16 residues long. Trimming at V came to 5 bases and at J to 2 bases, leaving 9 bases not matched to a gene. Germline values: CDR1 SGHVS, CDR2 FNYEAQ. The CDR3 spells CASSVGPGQGQETQYF. The CDR3 DNA sequence: TGTGCCAGCAGCGTTGGACCGGGACAGGGACAAGAGACCCAGTACTTC.

The rearrangement uses TRBV5-6 and TRBJ1-6; D is unresolved. The CDR3 length is 14 residues. The V gene lost 3 bases and the J gene lost 9 bases, with 13 bases spanning the gap. Looked up from germline, CDR1 is SGHDT and CDR2 is YYEEEE. CDR3 bases: TGTGCCAGCAGCTCCCGACACGCGGGTTCACCCCTCCACTTT. It yields the protein CASSSRHAGSPLHF.

In this sample, this clone turned up a few times. This chain uses TRBV18 with TRBJ2-3, with no clear D. V was clipped by 1 base and J by 0 bases, with 8 bases between them. The CDR3 consists of 15 residues. Germline values: CDR1 KGHSH, CDR2 LQKENI. As DNA, the CDR3 is TGTGCCAGCTCACCACTTCAGTACAGCACAGATACGCAGTATTTT. This translates into CASSPLQYSTDTQYF.

This clone was found a few times. The V call is TRBV29-1, the J call TRBJ1-5, with D tentatively TRBD1 (5 bases). The ends were cut back, 6 bases at V and 3 bases at J, with 9 bases in the middle. Germline loops: CDR1 SQVTM, CDR2 ANQGSEA. The CDR3 spans 12 residues. The CDR3 sequence: CSVVTDNQPQHF. For the CDR3, the DNA is TGCAGCGTAGTGACAGACAATCAGCCCCAGCATTTT.

DNA of the CDR3: TGTGCCAGCAGCCCCCGGACTAGCGGTCTTCTCTCCTACGAGCAGTACTTC. Translated, it gives CASSPRTSGLLSYEQYF. The chain carries TRBV7-9 and TRBJ2-7; 10 bases line up with TRBD2. The V gene's germline CDR1 is SEHNR and CDR2 FQNEAQ (reference sequence). The CDR3 runs 17 residues. Unmatched junction bases numbered 10, after V lost 5 bases and J lost 0 bases.

This chain uses TRBV6-2 or TRBV6-3 with TRBJ1-5; D is undetermined. V lost 6 bases and J lost 7, with 19 bases in between. The CDR3 contains 15 residues. CDR1 and CDR2 (germline): MNHEY, SVGEGT. The CDR3 bases are TGTGCCAGCAGCCGGGATTGGGAGTATGGACAGCCCCAGCATTTT. Protein product: CASSRDWEYGQPQHF.

Note on this clone: The sample carries other DNA sequences with the same CDR3. CDR3 in amino acids: CASSVGTSGYNEQFF. DNA of the CDR3: TGTGCCAGCAGCGTAGGGACTAGCGGCTACAATGAGCAGTTCTTC. V and J are TRBV9 and TRBJ2-1, with 10 bases matching TRBD2. Germline CDR1 reads SGDLS; CDR2 reads YYNGEE. The CDR3 contains 15 residues. The junction had 0 bases not matched to a gene; V was cut back by 0 bases and J by 3 bases.

This chain links TRBV14 with TRBJ2-7; 9 nucleotides match TRBD2. The ends lost 0 bases at V and 7 bases at J; junction bases unmatched: 7. This CDR3 comprises 15 residues. Germline V CDR1 and CDR2: SGHDN, FVKESK. The CDR3 sequence is CASSQDLAGAGEQYF. The CDR3 DNA follows: TGTGCCAGCAGCCAAGATTTAGCGGGAGCGGGGGAGCAGTACTTC.

The V call is TRBV29-1, the J call TRBJ1-1; a possible D gene is TRBD1 (6 bases). Trimming shortened V by 6 bases and J by 3 bases, and 17 bases separated the two germline ends. CDR3 length: 14 amino acids. CDR1 is SQVTM and CDR2 is ANQGSEA in the germline V gene. CDR3: CSVHTGRGDTEAFF. The CDR3 region has the DNA TGCAGCGTGCATACAGGGAGGGGTGACACTGAAGCTTTCTTT. Full variable domain (outside the CDR3, taken from reference TRBV29-1 and TRBJ1-1): SAVISQKPSRDICQRGTSLTIQCQVDSQVTMMFWYRQQPGQSLTLIATANQGSEATYESGFVIDKFPISRPNLTFSTLTVSNMSPEDSSIYLCSVHTGRGDTEAFFGQGTRLTVV.

J is TRBJ1-5 and V is TRBV19; tentatively, D is TRBD1 (5 bases). The CDR3 spans 14 residues. Trimming cost V 6 bases and J 0 bases, with 9 bases left between them. In germline, CDR1 is LNHDA, CDR2 SQIVND (reference sequence). The CDR3 DNA reads as TGTGCCAGTAGATGGGACTATAGCAATCAGCCCCAGCATTTT. This translates into CASRWDYSNQPQHF.

This clone has more than one count but fewer than ten. The V call is TRBV4-3, the J call TRBJ1-5; D unclear. The CDR3 is made up of 16 amino acids. The ends were cut back, 0 bases at V and 0 bases at J, with 9 bases in the middle. Germline assignment: CDR1 LGHNA and CDR2 YSLEER. The CDR3 coding sequence is TGCGCCAGCAGCCAAGATCGAGGAATTAGCAATCAGCCCCAGCATTTT. This sequence encodes CASSQDRGISNQPQHF.

A few counts support this clone. J is TRBJ1-2 and V is TRBV5-8; D is undetermined. V was trimmed by 4 bases and J by 4 bases, leaving 11 bases between them. This CDR3 spans 13 amino acids. Germline CDR1 reads SGHTS; CDR2 reads YDEGEE. The CDR3 region has the DNA TGTGCCAGCAGCCCATGGGGAGGCTATGGCTACACCTTC. Its protein product is CASSPWGGYGYTF. Full variable domain (outside the CDR3, taken from reference TRBV5-8 and TRBJ1-2): EAGVTQSPTHLIKTRGQQATLRCSPISGHTSVYWYQQALGLGLQFLLWYDEGEERNRGNFPPRFSGRQFPNYSSELNVNALELEDSALYLCASSPWGGYGYTFGSGTRLTVV.

The V call is TRBV11-2, the J call TRBJ2-7, with D possibly TRBD2 on 6 matching bases. CDR1 SGHAT and CDR2 FQNNGV come from the germline V gene. The CDR3 length is 13 residues. V lost 5 bases to trimming and J lost 7 bases, with 15 bases between them. DNA of the CDR3: TGTGCCAGCAGCCTGGGACTGGGTGGGGAGCAGTACTTC. Residues: CASSLGLGGEQYF.

V is TRBV9 and J is TRBJ2-1; 11 bases match TRBD1. With V trimmed by 1 base and J by 7 bases, 7 bases remained unmatched. This CDR3 is built from 16 residues. Germline loops: CDR1 SGDLS, CDR2 YYNGEE. CDR3 sequence: CASSVFGTGGVNEQFF. CDR3 bases: TGTGCCAGCAGCGTATTCGGGACAGGGGGTGTAAATGAGCAGTTCTTC.

V and J are TRBV5-4 and TRBJ2-1; the match to TRBD2 covers 13 bases. Unmatched junction bases numbered 12, after V lost 4 bases and J lost 8 bases. The germline gives CDR1 SGHNT, CDR2 YYREEE (reference sequence). The CDR3 totals 17 residues. For the CDR3, the DNA is TGTGCCAGCAGCCCAGGAGGGACTAGCGGGATAGTATATGAGCAGTTCTTC. Translation gives CASSPGGTSGIVYEQFF.

V is TRBV7-2 and J is TRBJ2-7; D ambiguous. This CDR3 is 13 amino acids long. V lost 2 bases to trimming and J lost 2 bases, with 7 bases between them. CDR1 is SGHTA and CDR2 is FQGNSA in the germline V gene. CDR3 nucleotides: TGTGCCAGCAGCTTAATCCAGACCTACGAGCAGTACTTC. Translation: CASSLIQTYEQYF.

The V gene is TRBV27, the J gene TRBJ2-1; D might be TRBD2 (5 bases). The germline V gene has CDR1 MNHEY and CDR2 SMNVEV (reference sequence). Trimming left V 6 bases short and J 6 bases short, with 12 bases between. The CDR3 is 13 amino acids. In DNA, the CDR3 is TGTGCCAGCAGGCTAGCCCCCTCCAATGAGCAGTTCTTC. Encoded protein: CASRLAPSNEQFF.